This T cell receptor (beta chain) was recorded in a study of T cell responses to AZD1222 COVID-19 vaccine. Measured with immunoSEQ multiplex PCR; TCRdb has only the in-frame clones, and not every one. The sample includes roughly 55,000 clones, more than 70% of them seen just once. The CDR3 covers 17 residues. Germline V lookup: CDR1 SGDLS, CDR2 YYNGEE. Deletions cut 0 bases from V and 3 bases from J, with 16 bases between. Notes on this clone: Its antigen is currently unknown.

Study-level findings and limits: Repertoires were obtained solely post-peak T cell response. Researchers report vaccine-associated CD4 TCRs spanning spike, with dominance at 160-218 and 743-854.

The rearrangement joins TRBV9 to TRBJ2-1; D gene uncertain. The clonotype comes from an adult in good health. This specimen was peripheral blood, taken on day 0 of AZD1222 vaccination. CDR3 amino acids: CASSVGPATINYNEQFF. CDR3 bases: TGTGCCAGCAGCGTAGGACCAGCCACAATAAACTACAATGAGCAGTTCTTC.